Shown below are 22 T cell receptor beta chains from a single sample sequenced in a study of identical twins. MiXCR, applied by TCRdb to the 5' RACE reads, yields one record per CDR3 protein. This sample has 400,000 to 650,000 distinct CDR3 sequences, with about 20% found just once. These same data were also listed under a study on T cells expressing NK-cell markers.

The sequenced sample consisted of CD4+ T cells sorted from blood. The receptors shown here come from a woman aged 18-29 years in good health.

This clonotype was seen only a few times. This chain uses TRBV24-1 with TRBJ2-2; 8 nucleotides match TRBD1. The germline CDR1 and CDR2 sequences are KGHDR and SFDVKD. CDR3 length equals 13 residues. The J segment lost 6 bases and the V segment lost 7 bases, leaving 3 bases of the junction unmatched. The DNA of the CDR3 is TGTGCCACCAGGGACAGGGATGCCGGGGAGCTGTTTTTT. This codes for CATRDRDAGELFF.

This clonotype was counted ten times or more. The genes are TRBV6-5 and TRBJ2-1, with a possible D match to TRBD2 (6 bases). The V gene lost 4 bases and the J gene lost 5 bases, with 21 bases spanning the gap. CDR3 length equals 17 residues. Per germline, CDR1 MNHEY and CDR2 SVGAGI. CDR3 sequence: CASSSVRGLRANNEQFF. The CDR3 nucleotides are TGTGCCAGCAGTTCAGTTCGGGGGTTGCGGGCCAACAATGAGCAGTTCTTC.

V and J are TRBV3-1 and TRBJ2-2; 9 positions match TRBD2. The CDR3 runs 15 residues. Losses at the gene ends were 4 bases for V and 6 bases for J; bases not matched to a gene: 6. Germline CDR1 is LGHDT and CDR2 is YNNKEL (reference sequence). Written as DNA, the CDR3 is TGTGCCAGCAGCCGGATTGGCGGGAGGGCCGGGGAGCTGTTTTTT. It is translated as CASSRIGGRAGELFF.

This clonotype was recorded once. J is TRBJ2-7 and V is TRBV20-1; the match to TRBD1 covers 9 bases. The CDR3 is 12 amino acids. In germline, CDR1 is DFQATT, CDR2 SNEGSKA (reference sequence). The junction had 1 base not matched to a gene; V was cut back by 5 bases and J by 2 bases. CDR3 residues: CSAGTGPYEQYF. The CDR3 region has the DNA TGCAGTGCTGGGACAGGGCCCTACGAGCAGTACTTC.

There are a few counts of this clonotype. The chain is built from TRBV15 and TRBJ2-1; TRBD1 is a possible D gene (5 bases). V gave up 0 bases and J gave up 9 bases, with 18 bases separating them. Germline V gene data show CDR1 as LNHNV and CDR2 as YYDKDF (reference sequence). The CDR3 runs to 16 residues. The DNA for the CDR3 is TGTGCCACCAGCAGAGAAGGGGCCTTCTCGTCAAGTGAGCAGTTCTTC. This gives the protein CATSREGAFSSSEQFF. The full variable domain, with the rest looked up from reference TRBV15 and TRBJ2-1, is DAMVIQNPRYQVTQFGKPVTLSCSQTLNHNVMYWYQQKSSQAPKLLFHYYDKDFNNEADTPDNFQSRRPNTSFCFLDIRSPGLGDTAMYLCATSREGAFSSSEQFFGPGTRLTVL.

This clonotype was counted many times. The rearrangement joins TRBV14 to TRBJ2-3; no definite D call. V was clipped by 5 bases and J by 2 bases, with 8 bases between them. Germline assignment: CDR1 SGHDN and CDR2 FVKESK. The CDR3 has 13 amino acids. The CDR3 protein is CASSIHSTDTQYF. The CDR3 coding sequence is TGTGCCAGCAGCATCCACTCCACAGATACGCAGTATTTT. Looking up the rest from reference TRBV14 and TRBJ2-3 gives the full variable domain: EAGVTQFPSHSVIEKGQTVTLRCDPISGHDNLYWYRRVMGKEIKFLLHFVKESKQDESGMPNNRFLAERTGGTYSTLKVQPAELEDSGVYFCASSIHSTDTQYFGPGTRLTVL.

J is TRBJ2-7 and V is TRBV2, with unresolved D. V lost 10 bases and J lost 1, with 20 bases in between. The germline gives CDR1 SNHLY, CDR2 FYNNEI. This CDR3 is 15 amino acids long. In DNA form, the CDR3 reads TGTGCCACTTCCCAGTGGGCTTCTAAATCCTACGAGCAGTACTTC. Its protein is CATSQWASKSYEQYF.

The chain is built from TRBV5-1 and TRBJ1-4; D might be TRBD1 (6 bases). The CDR3 length is 15 residues. The V and J ends lost 4 bases and 6 bases respectively, with 16 bases between them. In germline, CDR1 is SGHRS, CDR2 YFSETQ. CDR3 protein: CASSKRQVGDEKLFF. Here the CDR3 DNA reads TGCGCCAGCAGCAAGCGACAGGTCGGGGATGAAAAACTGTTTTTT.

The rearrangement uses TRBV5-1 and TRBJ1-2; no clear D. Germline V gives CDR1 SGHRS, CDR2 YFSETQ. Trimming took 1 base from V and 4 from J, leaving 11 bases between them. The CDR3 totals 14 residues. The CDR3: CASSLTMGSYGYTF. CDR3 sequence (DNA): TGCGCCAGCAGCTTGACGATGGGGTCCTATGGCTACACCTTC.

This clonotype was seen more than once but under ten times. V gene TRBV29-1 combines with J gene TRBJ2-7; perhaps D is TRBD1 or TRBD2 (5 bases each). Per germline, CDR1 SQVTM and CDR2 ANQGSEA. The CDR3 covers 13 residues. The V end was cut by 4 bases, the J end by 9 bases, with 19 bases between. CDR3 residues: CSVGGATSGRQYF. CDR3 in DNA: TGCAGCGTTGGAGGGGCCACCTCCGGTCGGCAGTACTTC.

This clonotype was observed once. The CDR3 spells CASSILTREDTQYF. For the CDR3, the DNA is TGCGCCAGCAGCATCCTAACACGGGAAGATACGCAGTATTTT. The rearrangement uses TRBV5-1 and TRBJ2-3; perhaps TRBD2 as D (5 bases). Germline-derived CDR1 and CDR2 are SGHRS and YFSETQ. There are 14 residues in the CDR3. V gave up 4 bases and J gave up 5 bases, with 14 bases separating them.

In this sample, this clonotype turned up a few times. The chain couples TRBV20-1 to TRBJ2-1, with 13 bases that match TRBD2. V was clipped by 6 bases and J by 9 bases; unmatched bases: 8. This CDR3 contains 14 residues. The germline V gene encodes CDR1 DFQATT and CDR2 SNEGSKA (reference sequence). The CDR3 nucleotides are TGCAGTGCCTGGACTAGCGGGAGAGGCGGTGAGCAGTTCTTC. Its protein product is CSAWTSGRGGEQFF.

This clonotype was seen a handful of times. The chain recombines TRBV3-1 with TRBJ1-2, with 10 bases matching TRBD1. CDR1 and CDR2 (germline): LGHDT, YNNKEL (reference sequence). With 4 bases clipped from V and 5 bases from J, the junction kept 4 bases outside the gene matches. The CDR3 sequence is 14 residues long. The chain's CDR3 is CASSPTDRGYGYTF. CDR3 DNA sequence: TGTGCCAGCAGCCCGACGGACAGGGGGTATGGCTACACCTTC.

The sample holds a few counts of this clonotype. The chain employs TRBV5-4 and TRBJ2-7; 8 bases agree with TRBD2. The trim removed 3 bases at V and 0 bases at J, leaving 8 bases unmatched. This CDR3 has 16 amino acids. Germline V gene lookup returns CDR1 SGHNT and CDR2 YYREEE (reference sequence). This CDR3 is CASSSIGRESSYEQYF. DNA for the CDR3: TGTGCCAGCAGCTCAATCGGGAGGGAGAGCTCCTACGAGCAGTACTTC.

This clonotype was seen only a few times. The chain carries TRBV10-3 and TRBJ2-1; no definite D call. The CDR3 totals 12 residues. V lost 3 bases and J lost 6, with 6 bases in between. In germline, CDR1 is ENHRY, CDR2 SYGVKD. The CDR3 DNA reads TGTGCCATCAGTGAATGGGGCAATGAGCAGTTCTTC. Its translation: CAISEWGNEQFF.

This clonotype ranks as medium-sized. The J gene is TRBJ2-5, the V gene TRBV5-6; no clear D gene. The ends were cut back, 0 bases at V and 7 bases at J, with 10 bases in the middle. The CDR3 extends over 13 amino acids. Germline V CDR1 and CDR2: SGHDT, YYEEEE. CDR3 residues: CASSLAGETTQYF. CDR3 nucleotides: TGTGCCAGCAGCTTGGCAGGAGAGACGACCCAGTACTTC.

This clonotype has only a few counts. The chain has TRBV10-3 and TRBJ1-1; 7 bases are shared with TRBD1. There are 13 residues in the CDR3. V lost 2 bases to trimming and J lost 5 bases; unmatched junction nucleotides: 2. Germline CDR1 ENHRY, CDR2 SYGVKD. CDR3 sequence (DNA): TGTGCCATCAGTGAGACAGGGGAAACTGAAGCTTTCTTT. It codes for CAISETGETEAFF.

This clonotype was picked up a small number of times. The V call is TRBV20-1, the J call TRBJ2-5; 13 positions agree with TRBD2. CDR1 DFQATT and CDR2 SNEGSKA come from the germline V gene (reference sequence). V lost 3 bases and J lost 5; bases outside the gene matches: 9. The CDR3 runs to 16 residues. CDR3 in amino acids: CSASRWTSGSKETQYF. CDR3 coding DNA: TGCAGTGCTAGTCGGTGGACTAGCGGGAGTAAGGAGACCCAGTACTTC.

This clonotype was observed a handful of times. J is TRBJ2-1 and V is TRBV30, with 7 bases fitting TRBD2. The CDR3 spans 14 residues. Looked up from germline, CDR1 is GTSNPN and CDR2 is SVGIG (reference sequence). The V segment lost 5 bases and the J segment 0 bases; nucleotides outside the gene matches: 4. In nucleotides, the CDR3 is TGTGCCTGGTCGGGGGGAAGCTCCTACAATGAGCAGTTCTTC. Amino acid sequence: CAWSGGSSYNEQFF.

This clonotype has just a few counts. The chain employs TRBV5-6 and TRBJ2-5; 9 bases line up with TRBD1. This CDR3 spans 14 amino acids. CDR1 is SGHDT, CDR2 YYEEEE, per germline. Trimming at V came to 3 bases and at J to 5 bases, leaving 5 bases not matched to a gene. Here the CDR3 DNA reads TGTGCCAGCAGCTCGGGACAGGGTGCTGAGACCCAGTACTTC. Encoded protein: CASSSGQGAETQYF.

This clonotype has a single count. CDR3 nucleotides: TGCGCCAGCAGCCCGGGACTAGCGCATAGCACAGATACGCAGTATTTT. The encoded protein is CASSPGLAHSTDTQYF. The chain joins TRBV5-1 to TRBJ2-3; 10 positions agree with TRBD2. The junction had 5 bases not matched to a gene; V was cut back by 4 bases and J by 0 bases. The CDR3 spans 16 residues. Per the germline V gene, CDR1 is SGHRS and CDR2 is YFSETQ.

This clonotype has only a few counts. The chain has TRBV5-1 and TRBJ2-3, with no clear D. Germline V gene lookup returns CDR1 SGHRS and CDR2 YFSETQ. V lost 5 bases and J lost 1, with 11 bases in between. The CDR3 has 14 amino acids. CDR3 sequence (DNA): TGCGCCAGCAGTCGCCAGCGCGGCACAGATACGCAGTATTTT. It specifies CASSRQRGTDTQYF.